This T cell receptor (beta chain) is drawn from a study of molecular identifiers for immune sequencing clone quantification. This clonotype was found a few times. TCRdb reprocessed the PCR reads with MiXCR, giving one entry per CDR3 protein. The sample holds about 640,000 distinct CDR3 sequences, approximately 20% seen once. Germline CDR1 and CDR2: MNHNS and SASEGT. The ends lost 1 base at V and 8 bases at J; junction bases unmatched: 13. The CDR3 loop spans 18 amino acids. The chain combines TRBV6-1 with TRBJ1-4, with 10 bases identical to TRBD1. The source material was naive CD8+ T cells from blood, with Jurkat cell RNA spiked in. Noted subset: FACS-sorted CD8+CD4-CCR7+CD45RA+ naive T cells. The receptor was derived from a human donor in good health. Some libraries in this study had Jurkat cell RNA spiked in. This CDR3 is CASSEVGQGFGLEEKLFF. The CDR3 DNA is TGTGCCAGCAGTGAAGTGGGACAGGGGTTCGGGTTGGAAGAAAAACTGTTTTTT.